One sample yielded the 9 T cell receptor beta chains listed below, sequenced in a study of human T cells and chemical hapten exposure. TCRdb analysed the RACE reads with MiXCR anew, one entry per CDR3 protein. The sample lists roughly 380,000 distinct CDR3 sequences, around 4.8% occurring once. Indicated time point: patch test 1, 2 weeks after DPC sensitization. Described treatment: therapeutic diphenylcyclopropenone sensitization with weekly scalp DPC. The source was whole blood, collected in connection with sensitization to the hapten diphenylcyclopropenone (DPC). All receptors derive from a woman in her forties or fifties with alopecia areata. Some clones in this sample may be carry-over from other donors' samples.

This clonotype has just a few counts. The gene calls are TRBV10-3 and TRBJ1-5, with 9 bases fitting TRBD1. Losses at the gene ends were 8 bases for V and 7 bases for J; bases not matched to a gene: 6. Germline V gene sequence: CDR1 ENHRY, CDR2 SYGVKD. The CDR3 is 13 residues long. The CDR3 bases are TGTGCCATCTCGGACAGGGGAGAACAGCCCCAGCATTTT. It translates to CAISDRGEQPQHF.

This clonotype was counted many times. The gene calls are TRBV4-1 and TRBJ2-7; D not certain. The CDR3 extends over 13 amino acids. Germline CDR1 MGHRA, CDR2 YSYEKL. V gave up 2 bases and J gave up 6 bases, with 11 bases separating them. CDR3 in DNA: TGCGCCAGCAGCCAACCAAAACGTACCGAGCAGTACTTC. This sequence encodes CASSQPKRTEQYF.

This clonotype was observed a few times. The CDR3 sequence is CASSAPQGISEKLFF. CDR3 in DNA: TGTGCCAGCAGCGCGCCACAGGGAATTAGTGAAAAACTGTTTTTT. V and J are TRBV9 and TRBJ1-4; TRBD1 might be the D (6 bases). Germline V gene sequence: CDR1 SGDLS, CDR2 YYNGEE. The CDR3 length is 15 residues. The V and J ends lost 3 bases and 7 bases respectively, with 16 bases between them.

V and J are TRBV20-1 and TRBJ1-5; 9 positions match TRBD1. The trim removed 0 bases at V and 3 bases at J, leaving 3 bases unmatched. Germline assignment: CDR1 DFQATT and CDR2 SNEGSKA (reference sequence). The CDR3 runs 15 residues. CDR3 nucleotides: TGCAGTGCTAGAGAGGACAGGGGATCCAATCAGCCCCAGCATTTT. It yields the protein CSAREDRGSNQPQHF.

Many counts were recorded for this clonotype. The gene calls are TRBV5-1 and TRBJ2-7; possible D gene TRBD1, 6 bases. There are 13 residues in the CDR3. Germline CDR1 SGHRS, CDR2 YFSETQ. V lost 3 bases, J lost 0 bases, and 7 bases lay in between. CDR3 loop: CASSWDTSYEQYF. CDR3 nucleotide sequence: TGCGCCAGCAGCTGGGACACCTCCTACGAGCAGTACTTC.

This clonotype was detected a few times. The chain carries TRBV3-1 and TRBJ1-2; 9 bases are a match to TRBD1. The CDR3 totals 15 residues. Per germline, CDR1 LGHDT and CDR2 YNNKEL (reference sequence). With V trimmed by 3 bases and J by 5 bases, 7 bases remained unmatched. The CDR3 region is CASSHHRQGVYGYTF. The CDR3 bases are TGTGCCAGCAGCCATCATCGACAGGGGGTTTATGGCTACACCTTC.

V and J are TRBV28 and TRBJ1-3; D is undetermined. Germline values: CDR1 MDHEN, CDR2 SYDVKM. Trimming cost V 8 bases and J 0 bases, with 8 bases left between them. The CDR3 extends over 13 amino acids. DNA of the CDR3: TGTGCCAGCGGACTGCTCTCTGGAAACACCATATATTTT. As protein: CASGLLSGNTIYF.

Concerning this clonotype itself: Compared with germline, one end of the junction differs, possibly owing to a read error. The gene calls are TRBV6-2 or TRBV6-3 and TRBJ2-6; D not resolved. Germline loops: CDR1 MNHEY, CDR2 SVGEGT. The CDR3 loop spans 17 amino acids. The CDR3 nucleotides read TGTGTCAGCAAGCCTAGACGGACCGACTCTGGGGCCAACGTCCTGACTTTC. It specifies CVSKPRRTDSGANVLTF.

This clonotype showed up many times. This chain joins TRBV7-2 and TRBJ1-2, with D unclear. There are 14 residues in the CDR3. Germline lookup yields CDR1 SGHTA and CDR2 FQGNSA. The V gene lost 5 bases and the J gene lost 2 bases, with 12 bases spanning the gap. The CDR3: CASSQTAYNYGYTF. The DNA for the CDR3 is TGTGCCAGCAGCCAAACAGCTTACAACTATGGCTACACCTTC.